This T cell receptor (beta chain) was identified during a study of cytomegalovirus exposure and HLA in healthy donors. Study results and caveats: As a later analysis revealed, the rate of TCR association differed by HLA locus, with DRB1 most and HLA-C fewest. Sequencing had likely introduced a cluster of highly shared sequence variants as an artifact. An assumption of roughly uniform sequencing depth across donors underlay the presence/absence analyses.

PCR primers comprised 60 Vbeta and 13 Jbeta primers. Generated by immunoSEQ multiplex PCR, the TCRdb table keeps only in-frame clones and is missing some. The sample gives fewer than 200,000 clones, approximately 72% of which show up once; 2% to 3% is in the top ten. As to this clone: Its antigen is unknown.

Germline CDR1 and CDR2: SGHRS and YFSETQ. CDR3 length: 13 residues. V lost 5 bases, J lost 1 base, and 9 bases lay in between. The chain combines TRBV5-1 with TRBJ1-1; possible D gene TRBD1, 6 bases. This TCR derives from a female donor in good health and CMV-seronegative. Sequenced input: PBMCs. The CDR3 is CASSRTANTEAFF. CDR3 coding DNA: TGCGCCAGCAGTCGGACAGCGAACACTGAAGCTTTCTTT.